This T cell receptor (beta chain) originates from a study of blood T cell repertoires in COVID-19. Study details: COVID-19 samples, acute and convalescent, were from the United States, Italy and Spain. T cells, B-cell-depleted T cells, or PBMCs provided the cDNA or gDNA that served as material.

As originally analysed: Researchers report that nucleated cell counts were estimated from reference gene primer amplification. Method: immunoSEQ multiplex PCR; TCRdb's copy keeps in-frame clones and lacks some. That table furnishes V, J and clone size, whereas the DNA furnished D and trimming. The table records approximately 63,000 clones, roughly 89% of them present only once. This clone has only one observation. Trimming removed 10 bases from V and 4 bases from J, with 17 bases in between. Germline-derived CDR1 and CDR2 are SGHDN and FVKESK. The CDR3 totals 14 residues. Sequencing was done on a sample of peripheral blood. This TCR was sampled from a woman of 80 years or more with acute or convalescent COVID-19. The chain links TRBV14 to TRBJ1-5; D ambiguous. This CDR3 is CAIDDPGNNQPQHF. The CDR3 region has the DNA TGTGCCATCGACGATCCGGGGAATAATCAGCCCCAGCATTTT. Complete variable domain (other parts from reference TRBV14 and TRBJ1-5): EAGVTQFPSHSVIEKGQTVTLRCDPISGHDNLYWYRRVMGKEIKFLLHFVKESKQDESGMPNNRFLAERTGGTYSTLKVQPAELEDSGVYFCAIDDPGNNQPQHFGDGTRLSIL.